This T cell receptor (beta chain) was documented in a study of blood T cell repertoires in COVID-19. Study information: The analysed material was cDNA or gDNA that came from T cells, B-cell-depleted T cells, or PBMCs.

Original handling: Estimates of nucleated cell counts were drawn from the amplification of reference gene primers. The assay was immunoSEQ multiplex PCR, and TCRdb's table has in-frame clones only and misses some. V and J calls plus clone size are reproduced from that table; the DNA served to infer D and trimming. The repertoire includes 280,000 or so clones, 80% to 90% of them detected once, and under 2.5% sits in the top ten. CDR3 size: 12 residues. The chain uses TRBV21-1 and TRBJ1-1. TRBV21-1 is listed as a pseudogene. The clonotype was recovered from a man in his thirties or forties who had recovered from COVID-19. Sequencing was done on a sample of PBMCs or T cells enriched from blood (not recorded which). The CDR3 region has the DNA TGTGCCAGCAGCAGTTACTACACTGAAGCTTTCTTT. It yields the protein CASSSYYTEAFF.